The 31 T cell receptor beta chains presented below share a single source sample, sequenced in a study of blood T cells in healthy people across ages. Next came a second PCR, run for roughly 6 to 11 cycles, which used a sample-barcoded 5' primer along with a J-beta primer mix. TCRdb processed the 5' RACE reads anew with MiXCR; each CDR3 protein has one entry. Of approximately 1.5 million distinct CDR3 sequences in the sample, 35% to 45% were seen once. The sequenced sample was blood. The origin of the receptors is a woman under 30 in good health.

The chain is built from TRBV30 and TRBJ1-1; tentatively, D is TRBD1 (6 bases). CDR1 is GTSNPN, CDR2 SVGIG, per germline (reference sequence). The V end was cut by 3 bases, the J end by 11 bases, with 16 bases between. The CDR3 totals 12 residues. The CDR3 DNA reads as TGTGCCTGGAGCTTCGTGCGAACAGGGGCTTTCTTT. Translating gives CAWSFVRTGAFF.

The chain joins TRBV12-3 or TRBV12-4 to TRBJ2-2; 12 bases fit TRBD2. V shed 6 bases and J 0 bases; nucleotides not matched to a gene: 2. This CDR3 region has 16 residues. For the CDR3, the DNA is TGTGCCAGCAGGACTAGCGGGAGCTCGAACACCGGGGAGCTGTTTTTT. It translates to CASRTSGSSNTGELFF.

This clonotype occurred a few times. The J gene is TRBJ2-5, the V gene TRBV29-1, with 10 bases that match TRBD2. Trimming took 7 bases from V and 2 from J; bases not matched to a gene: 7. The CDR3 consists of 14 residues. CDR1 and CDR2 from the germline V gene are SQVTM and ANQGSEA. DNA for the CDR3: TGCAGCGCGTTTAGCGGGGGGCAACAAGAGACCCAGTACTTC. It is translated as CSAFSGGQQETQYF.

This clonotype showed up just a few times. CDR3 residues: CASSGEGTGLSYEQYF. In DNA, the CDR3 is TGCGCCAGCAGCGGGGAAGGGACGGGCCTCTCCTACGAGCAGTACTTC. The chain links TRBV4-1 to TRBJ2-7; the D gene could be TRBD1 or TRBD2 (5 bases each). Trimming stripped 5 bases from V and 0 bases from J, with 17 bases between. CDR1 and CDR2 from the germline V gene are MGHRA and YSYEKL. CDR3 length: 16 residues.

The J gene is TRBJ1-1, the V gene TRBV4-3; possibly TRBD1 for D (5 bases). This CDR3 is 15 amino acids long. CDR1 LGHNA and CDR2 YSLEER come from the germline V gene. Trimming shortened V by 0 bases and J by 3 bases, and 11 bases separated the two germline ends. The CDR3 DNA reads TGCGCCAGCAGCCAAGATCGGGACGGATACACTGAAGCTTTCTTT. It specifies CASSQDRDGYTEAFF.

This clonotype was observed many times. At one end the junction does not follow the germline gene, possibly because of a read error. This sequence joins TRBV5-1 and TRBJ2-7, with D unclear. The CDR3 contains 13 residues. Germline CDR1 SGHRS, CDR2 YFSETQ. The CDR3 spells CASSLFSSYEQYF. DNA for the CDR3: TGTGCCAGCAGTTTATTCAGTTCCTACGAGCAGTACTTC.

J is TRBJ2-3 and V is TRBV24-1, with D tentatively TRBD2 (5 bases). Trimming removed 3 bases at V and 3 bases at J, with 9 bases between. CDR1 and CDR2 from the germline V gene are KGHDR and SFDVKD. CDR3 length equals 14 residues. CDR3 in DNA: TGTGCCACCAGTGATGGAAGGAGGACAGATACGCAGTATTTT. Its protein product is CATSDGRRTDTQYF.

The chain is built from TRBV24-1 and TRBJ2-5; 11 nucleotides align to TRBD2. After removal of 4 bases from V and 11 bases from J, the junction contained 14 bases not matched to a gene. The germline V gene encodes CDR1 KGHDR and CDR2 SFDVKD. There are 16 residues in the CDR3. In DNA, the CDR3 is TGTGCCACCAGTGACAAACTAGCGGGAGCTTTCGATGAGCAGTACTTC. Translating gives CATSDKLAGAFDEQYF.

The chain employs TRBV10-3 and TRBJ2-5; tentative D call: TRBD1 (6 bases). The J call may be incorrect, as the DNA end agrees better with TRBJ2-7. Germline CDR1 is ENHRY and CDR2 is SYGVKD. The CDR3 length is 12 residues. The CDR3 coding sequence is TGTGCCATCAGTGAGTACAGGGACGAGCAGTACTTC. This sequence encodes CAISEYRDEQYF.

The rearrangement uses TRBV18 and TRBJ2-7; 8 positions match TRBD2. The length of the CDR3 is 15 residues. Trimming cost V 2 bases and J 2 bases; bases outside gene matches: 5. The germline CDR1 and CDR2 sequences are KGHSH and LQKENI. DNA of the CDR3: TGTGCCAGCTCACCAGGCGGGAGGACCACCTACGAGCAGTACTTC. It yields the protein CASSPGGRTTYEQYF.

The CDR3, as DNA: TGTGCCATTAGCGGTACTCCCTCCTACGAGCAGTACTTC. It specifies CAISGTPSYEQYF. V usage is TRBV10-3 and J usage is TRBJ2-7, with D perhaps matching TRBD2 (6 bases). Looked up from germline, CDR1 is ENHRY and CDR2 is SYGVKD. Trimming stripped 9 bases from V and 0 bases from J, with 12 bases between. The CDR3 sequence is 13 residues long.

V gene TRBV2 combines with J gene TRBJ1-2; D is possibly TRBD1 (5 bases). The V and J ends lost 7 bases and 4 bases respectively, with 16 bases between them. The CDR3 is 14 residues long. Per germline, CDR1 SNHLY and CDR2 FYNNEI. Written as DNA, the CDR3 is TGTGCCAGCACAGCGGGACGGAACCTCTATGGCTACACCTTC. Its protein is CASTAGRNLYGYTF.

This clonotype was picked up a small number of times. J is TRBJ2-7 and V is TRBV6-5; 9 nucleotides match TRBD2. Unmatched junction bases numbered 4, after V lost 2 bases and J lost 2 bases. Germline lookup yields CDR1 MNHEY and CDR2 SVGAGI. The CDR3 sequence is 15 residues long. CDR3 coding DNA: TGTGCCAGCAGTTACGGGACTAGCAAGACCTACGAGCAGTACTTC. This sequence encodes CASSYGTSKTYEQYF.

This rearrangement joins TRBV5-1 to TRBJ2-5, with D possibly TRBD1 on 6 matching bases. The V end was cut by 6 bases, the J end by 7 bases, with 19 bases between. Per germline, CDR1 SGHRS and CDR2 YFSETQ. This CDR3 region has 14 residues. CDR3 loop: CASTASTAQGTQYF. The CDR3 nucleotides are TGCGCCAGCACCGCTTCGACAGCACAGGGGACCCAGTACTTC.

The chain combines TRBV9 with TRBJ1-2; D is perhaps TRBD1 (5 bases). CDR3 length: 14 residues. The germline V and J ends were trimmed by 4 bases and 3 bases, with 13 bases remaining between them. CDR1 is SGDLS, CDR2 YYNGEE, per germline. The CDR3 here is CASSPQRGDYGYTF. For the CDR3, the DNA is TGTGCCAGCAGCCCGCAAAGGGGCGACTATGGCTACACCTTC.

This clonotype has just one count. The chain has TRBV4-1 and TRBJ1-1, with 10 positions matching TRBD1. The CDR3 contains 16 residues. J was trimmed by 5 bases and V by 5 bases; bases with no gene match: 11. CDR1 MGHRA and CDR2 YSYEKL come from the germline V gene. The CDR3 protein is CASSTRQGASGTEAFF. The DNA for the CDR3 is TGCGCCAGCAGCACCCGACAGGGGGCAAGTGGGACTGAAGCTTTCTTT.

This chain's CDR3 is CASGEGYNYGYTF. The CDR3 DNA sequence: TGTGCCAGTGGGGAGGGTTATAACTATGGCTACACCTTC. V gene TRBV6-6 combines with J gene TRBJ1-2; no clear D. Trimming pared 9 bases from V and 1 base from J, leaving 12 bases between. The CDR3 is 13 residues long. Germline V gives CDR1 MNHNY, CDR2 SVGAGI (reference sequence).

Points on this clonotype: One end of the junction does not line up with germline, which may come from a read error. The chain recombines TRBV6-2 or TRBV6-3 with TRBJ2-7, with TRBD1 matching over 7 bases. CDR3 length: 13 amino acids. Germline assignment: CDR1 MNHEY and CDR2 SVGEGT. Here the CDR3 reads CTSSLTGTYEQYF. DNA of the CDR3: TGTACCAGCAGCCTGACAGGGACCTACGAGCAGTACTTC.

The rearrangement uses TRBV21-1 and TRBJ2-4; the table's TRBD2 call for D was not verified on the DNA. TRBV21-1 is classified as a pseudogene. The CDR3 is 15 amino acids. The CDR3 DNA sequence: TGTGCCAGCAGCAAAGTGGGCTGGCGGGGAAGTTGGCAGTACTTC. Its translation is CASSKVGWRGSWQYF.

V is TRBV27 and J is TRBJ2-4, with TRBD2 as a possible D gene (6 bases). V lost 3 bases and J lost 9, with 12 bases in between. This CDR3 is 13 amino acids long. Germline CDR1 reads MNHEY; CDR2 reads SMNVEV (reference sequence). The DNA for the CDR3 is TGTGCCAGCAGTTTTACTAGCAGCGGCATTCAGTACTTC. It encodes CASSFTSSGIQYF.

The V call is TRBV7-2, the J call TRBJ1-5, with TRBD1 identical over 7 bases. CDR1 SGHTA and CDR2 FQGNSA come from the germline V gene. This CDR3 is built from 16 residues. V lost 4 bases to trimming and J lost 7 bases; unmatched junction nucleotides: 13. The CDR3 region has the DNA TGTGCCAGCAGCTCCCGGACAGGCGGTACGTGGCAGCCCCAGCATTTT. The encoded protein is CASSSRTGGTWQPQHF.

This clonotype was observed a handful of times. The V call is TRBV29-1, the J call TRBJ2-7; 10 bases align to TRBD1. The CDR3 sequence is 12 residues long. CDR1 is SQVTM, CDR2 ANQGSEA, per germline. With 7 bases clipped from V and 4 bases from J, the junction kept 4 bases outside the gene matches. In DNA form, the CDR3 reads TGCAGCGCGGGACAGGGGCGGTACGAGCAGTACTTC. Protein: CSAGQGRYEQYF.

The genes are TRBV19 and TRBJ2-7, with D perhaps matching TRBD1 or TRBD2 (5 bases each). The CDR3 length is 14 residues. The germline V and J ends were trimmed by 5 bases and 3 bases, with 14 bases remaining between them. Germline CDR1 is LNHDA and CDR2 is SQIVND (reference sequence). DNA of the CDR3: TGTGCCAGTAGTTCCGGGACGGTAAACTACGAGCAGTACTTC. This encodes CASSSGTVNYEQYF. The full variable domain, completed using reference TRBV19 and TRBJ2-7, is DGGITQSPKYLFRKEGQNVTLSCEQNLNHDAMYWYRQDPGQGLRLIYYSQIVNDFQKGDIAEGYSVSREKKESFPLTVTSAQKNPTAFYLCASSSGTVNYEQYFGPGTRLTVT.

The gene calls are TRBV12-3 or TRBV12-4 and TRBJ1-6, with 10 bases aligning to TRBD1. V was clipped by 6 bases and J by 9 bases; unmatched bases: 8. The length of the CDR3 is 15 residues. CDR3 sequence: CASSPLGTGASPLHF. CDR3 DNA: TGTGCCAGCAGCCCCCTCGGGACAGGGGCTTCACCCCTCCACTTT.

The gene calls are TRBV4-3 and TRBJ1-1, with a possible D match to TRBD1 (6 bases). Between the trimmed V and J ends, which lost 0 bases and 6 bases, there was a span of 17 bases. The CDR3 is 16 residues long. Looked up from germline, CDR1 is LGHNA and CDR2 is YSLEER. CDR3 DNA sequence: TGCGCCAGCAGCCAAGAATTGGGGGCGGGTGGGTCTGAAGCTTTCTTT. Residues: CASSQELGAGGSEAFF.

The chain couples TRBV6-5 to TRBJ1-1; D might be TRBD1 (6 bases). V was clipped by 8 bases and J by 1 base, with 14 bases between them. Germline V gene lookup returns CDR1 MNHEY and CDR2 SVGAGI. This CDR3 is 14 amino acids long. The CDR3 coding sequence is TGTGCCAGCGGATTAACAGGGAAGAACACTGAAGCTTTCTTT. This codes for CASGLTGKNTEAFF.

This clonotype was recorded a few times. V and J are TRBV7-9 and TRBJ1-2; D remains ambiguous. The CDR3 extends over 15 amino acids. Germline assignment: CDR1 SEHNR and CDR2 FQNEAQ (reference sequence). V was cut by 5 bases and J by 1 base, with 14 bases left in between. The chain's CDR3 is CASSPRGNGNYGYTF. CDR3 DNA: TGTGCCAGCAGCCCACGCGGTAACGGTAACTATGGCTACACCTTC. The full variable domain, rest sourced from reference TRBV7-9 and TRBJ1-2, is DTGVSQNPRHKITKRGQNVTFRCDPISEHNRLYWYRQTLGQGPEFLTYFQNEAQLEKSRLLSDRFSAERPKGSFSTLEIQRTEQGDSAMYLCASSPRGNGNYGYTFGSGTRLTVV.

V gene TRBV20-1 combines with J gene TRBJ2-7; D unclear. V was pared by 6 bases and J by 4 bases, with 19 bases between. The CDR3 is 14 amino acids. The germline V gene encodes CDR1 DFQATT and CDR2 SNEGSKA (reference sequence). CDR3 amino acids: CSAANRAVRYEQYF. Written as DNA, the CDR3 is TGCAGTGCGGCAAACCGGGCCGTCCGGTACGAGCAGTACTTC.

This clonotype was observed many times. The gene calls are TRBV13 and TRBJ2-1, with unresolved D. Deletions cut 5 bases from V and 7 bases from J, with 9 bases between. Germline CDR1 reads PRHDT; CDR2 reads FYEKMQ (reference sequence). The CDR3 is made up of 12 amino acids. The CDR3 bases are TGTGCCAGCAGCATCCAGACGAATGAGCAGTTCTTC. Translating it yields CASSIQTNEQFF.

This clonotype was counted between two and nine times. This sequence joins TRBV12-3 or TRBV12-4 and TRBJ1-1; 7 bases are a match to TRBD1. This CDR3 has 15 residues. V gave up 2 bases and J gave up 6 bases; unmatched junction bases: 9. The CDR3 nucleotides read TGTGCCAGCAGTTTAAGGGCAGGGGGGCAGTCTGAAGCTTTCTTT. It is translated as CASSLRAGGQSEAFF.

The chain uses TRBV7-9 and TRBJ2-5; possible D gene TRBD1, 6 bases. The J call could be wrong; TRBJ2-7 is a better fit for the DNA end. The CDR3 covers 15 residues. The germline V gene has CDR1 SEHNR and CDR2 FQNEAQ (reference sequence). The CDR3 reads CASSATGPIAYEQYF. DNA for the CDR3: TGTGCCAGCAGCGCTACAGGGCCGATCGCCTACGAGCAGTACTTC.